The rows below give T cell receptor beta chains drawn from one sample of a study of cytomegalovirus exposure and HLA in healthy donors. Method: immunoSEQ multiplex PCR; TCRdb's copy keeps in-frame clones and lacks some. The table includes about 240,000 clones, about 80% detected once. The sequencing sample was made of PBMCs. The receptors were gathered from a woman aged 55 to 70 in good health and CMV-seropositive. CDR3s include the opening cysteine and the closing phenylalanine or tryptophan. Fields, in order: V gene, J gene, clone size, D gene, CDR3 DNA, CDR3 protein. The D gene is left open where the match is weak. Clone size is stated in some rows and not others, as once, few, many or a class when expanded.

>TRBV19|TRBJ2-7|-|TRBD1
TGTGCCAGTAGTCCCGGACAGGGAAACTACGAGCAGTACTTC
CASSPGQGNYEQYF
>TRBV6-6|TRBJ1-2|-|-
TGTGCCAGCAGTTACCGGGCAGGGAATGGCTACACCTTC
CASSYRAGNGYTF
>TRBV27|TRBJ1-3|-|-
TGTGCCAGCAGTTTATCGAGGACAGGAAACACCATATATTTT
CASSLSRTGNTIYF
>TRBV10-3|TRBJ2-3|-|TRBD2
TGTGCCATCAGTTCCACTAGCGGGAGGGGGGGCTTTGCCACAGATACGCAGTATTTT
CAISSTSGRGGFATDTQYF
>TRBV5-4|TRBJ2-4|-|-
TGTGCCAGCAGCTTGGCAGGGAAACTAGCCAAAAACATTCAGTACTTC
CASSLAGKLAKNIQYF
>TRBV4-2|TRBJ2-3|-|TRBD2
TGTGCCAGCAGCCAAGAACGGACTAGCGGCCTTAGCACAGATACGCAGTATTTT
CASSQERTSGLSTDTQYF
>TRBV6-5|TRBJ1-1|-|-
TGTGCCAGCAGATCGCGCCCGGGGGGCACTGAAGCTTTCTTT
CASRSRPGGTEAFF
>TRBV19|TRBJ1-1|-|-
TGTGCCAGTAGTAGGGCGGGATTGGTCACTGAAGCTTTCTTT
CASSRAGLVTEAFF
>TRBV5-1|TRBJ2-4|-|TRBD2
TGCGCCAGCAGCCCCGAACTGGGGTTGTCTAGCGGGAGGGTGTCCAAAAACATTCAGTACTTC
CASSPELGLSSGRVSKNIQYF
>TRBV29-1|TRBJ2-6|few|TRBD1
TGCAGCGTTGAGGGGGACAGAACTTCTGGGGCCAACGTCCTGACTTTC
CSVEGDRTSGANVLTF
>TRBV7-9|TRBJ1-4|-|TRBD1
TGTGCCAGCAGCCCGGGGTTGACAGGGGGCGATGAAAAACTGTTTTTT
CASSPGLTGGDEKLFF
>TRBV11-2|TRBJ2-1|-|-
TGTGCCAGCAGGTCGCCCCAGGGACAACAAAATGAGCAGTTCTTC
CASRSPQGQQNEQFF
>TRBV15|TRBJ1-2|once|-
TGTGCCACCAGCAGAGATGTTCGAATGCAGGATAACTATGGCTACACCTTC
CATSRDVRMQDNYGYTF
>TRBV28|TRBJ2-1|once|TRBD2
TGTGCCAGCAGGGCGGCTAGCGGGACCTTTGGGCAGTTCTTC
CASRAASGTFGQFF
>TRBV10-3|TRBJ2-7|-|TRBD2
TGTGCCGCCTCTAGCGGGGACCTCACTTCCTACGAGCAGTACTTC
CAASSGDLTSYEQYF
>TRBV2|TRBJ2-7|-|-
TGTGCCAGCAGTGACAGCGCATACCTAGGAGGGACCAGCTCCTACGAGCAGTACTTC
CASSDSAYLGGTSSYEQYF
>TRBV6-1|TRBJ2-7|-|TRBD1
TGTGCCAGCACCTCGGACAGGCCTCCCTCCGAGCAGTACTTC
CASTSDRPPSEQYF
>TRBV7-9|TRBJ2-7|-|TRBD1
TGTGCCAGCAGCTCTACAGGGGCCTACGAGCAGTACTTC
CASSSTGAYEQYF
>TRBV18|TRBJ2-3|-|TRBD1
TGTGCCAGCTCACCCACAGGGGTAGCGGATACGCAGTATTTT
CASSPTGVADTQYF
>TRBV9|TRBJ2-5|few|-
TGTGCCAGCAGCAACAGGGCCGGGACCCAGTACTTC
CASSNRAGTQYF
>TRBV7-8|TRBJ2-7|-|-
TGTGCCAGCAGCTTAGCGCTAGAGTCCTACGAGCAGTACTTC
CASSLALESYEQYF
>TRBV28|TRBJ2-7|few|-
TGTGCCAGCAGTTCCCCCGGTAGTGGGAGATTAAACTTC
CASSSPGSGRLNF
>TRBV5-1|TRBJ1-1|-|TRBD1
TGCGCCAGCAGCTTGGACAGGGGTGGAAGTGCTTTCTTT
CASSLDRGGSAFF
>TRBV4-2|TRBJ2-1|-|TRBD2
TGTGCCAGCAGCCAAGATCTGATAGCGGGAGGGAAACCCTACAATGAGCAGTTCTTC
CASSQDLIAGGKPYNEQFF
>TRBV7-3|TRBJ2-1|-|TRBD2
TGTGCCAGCAGCTACCACAGCGGGAGTGACGCCGATGAGCAGTTCTTC
CASSYHSGSDADEQFF
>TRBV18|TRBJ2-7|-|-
TGTGCCAGCTCACCGCCTGGAGGGGAGCAGTACTTC
CASSPPGGEQYF
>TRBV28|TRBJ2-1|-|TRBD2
TGTGCCAGCAGACGCGCGGGAGTGCTCTACAATGAGCAGTTCTTC
CASRRAGVLYNEQFF
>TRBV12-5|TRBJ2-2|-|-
TGTGCTAGTGGTTTCACCGGGGCCGGGGAGCTGTTTTTT
CASGFTGAGELFF